Listed here is a single TCR beta chain. Its antigen is still unknown. This specimen comes from a study of cytomegalovirus exposure and HLA in healthy donors. Study-wide findings and caveats: Later analysis placed DRB1 highest and HLA-C lowest in TCR association rates, which differed by HLA locus.

The V gene's germline CDR1 is GTSNPN and CDR2 SVGIG (reference sequence). Trimming removed 1 base from V and 6 bases from J, with 10 bases in between. This CDR3 comprises 14 residues. Donors showed nominal health when sampled, although they likely had unrecorded immune exposures. The PCR employed 60 Vbeta primers together with 13 Jbeta primers. Data came from immunoSEQ multiplex PCR; TCRdb stores just in-frame clones and leaves some out. Among about 83,000 clones listed, 70% to 75% were seen once. Sequencing was carried out using PBMCs. This receptor was taken from a man between 60 and 75 years old in good health and CMV-seronegative. The gene calls are TRBV30 and TRBJ1-6; D unresolved. In nucleotides, the CDR3 is TGTGCCTGGAGTGGGTCGGGATTTAATTCACCCCTCCACTTT. This gives the protein CAWSGSGFNSPLHF.